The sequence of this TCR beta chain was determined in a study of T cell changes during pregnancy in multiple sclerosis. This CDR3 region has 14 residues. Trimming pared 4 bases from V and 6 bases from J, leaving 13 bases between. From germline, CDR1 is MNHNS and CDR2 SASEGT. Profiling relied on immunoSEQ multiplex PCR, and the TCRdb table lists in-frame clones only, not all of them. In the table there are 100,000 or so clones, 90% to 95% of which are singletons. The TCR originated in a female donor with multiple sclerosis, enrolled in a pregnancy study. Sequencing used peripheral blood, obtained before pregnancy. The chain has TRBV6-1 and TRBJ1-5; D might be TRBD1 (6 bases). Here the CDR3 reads CASSGAGAGQPQHF. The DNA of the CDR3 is TGTGCCAGCAGTGGGGCGGGGGCGGGTCAGCCCCAGCATTTT.